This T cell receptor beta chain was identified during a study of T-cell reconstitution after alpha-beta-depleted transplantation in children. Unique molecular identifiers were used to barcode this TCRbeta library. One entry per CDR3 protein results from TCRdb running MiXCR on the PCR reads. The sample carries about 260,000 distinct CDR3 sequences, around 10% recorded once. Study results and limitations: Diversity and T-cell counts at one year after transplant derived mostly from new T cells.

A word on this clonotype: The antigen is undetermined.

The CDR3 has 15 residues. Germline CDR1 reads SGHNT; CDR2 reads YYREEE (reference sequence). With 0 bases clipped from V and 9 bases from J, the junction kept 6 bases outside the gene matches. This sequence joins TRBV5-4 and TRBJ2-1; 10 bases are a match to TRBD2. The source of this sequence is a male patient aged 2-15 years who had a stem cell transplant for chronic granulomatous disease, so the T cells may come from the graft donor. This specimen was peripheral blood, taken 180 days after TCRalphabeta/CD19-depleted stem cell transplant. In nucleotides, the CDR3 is TGTGCCAGCAGCTTGGGCCTAGCGGGAGTGGCTGAGCAGTTCTTC. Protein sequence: CASSLGLAGVAEQFF.